This T cell receptor (beta chain) was captured by sequencing in a study of T cells after yellow fever vaccination. Germline V gene data show CDR1 as MDHEN and CDR2 as SYDVKM. This CDR3 spans 16 amino acids. Between the trimmed V and J ends, which lost 6 bases and 2 bases, there was a span of 18 bases. One entry per CDR3 protein, called by TCRdb with MiXCR from the 5' RACE reads. The data show 150,000 to 200,000 distinct CDR3 sequences, around 9.3% seen once. This specimen consisted of CD8+ T cells sorted from PBMCs, obtained 45 days after the yellow fever booster vaccination. This receptor was identified in a man aged 18 to 29 who received the YFV17D yellow fever vaccine. This chain links TRBV28 with TRBJ2-3, with a weak D call TRBD1 (6 bases). The CDR3 DNA sequence: TGTGCCAGCAGCCCTATTGACAGGCGACACACAGATACGCAGTATTTT. Its protein is CASSPIDRRHTDTQYF.